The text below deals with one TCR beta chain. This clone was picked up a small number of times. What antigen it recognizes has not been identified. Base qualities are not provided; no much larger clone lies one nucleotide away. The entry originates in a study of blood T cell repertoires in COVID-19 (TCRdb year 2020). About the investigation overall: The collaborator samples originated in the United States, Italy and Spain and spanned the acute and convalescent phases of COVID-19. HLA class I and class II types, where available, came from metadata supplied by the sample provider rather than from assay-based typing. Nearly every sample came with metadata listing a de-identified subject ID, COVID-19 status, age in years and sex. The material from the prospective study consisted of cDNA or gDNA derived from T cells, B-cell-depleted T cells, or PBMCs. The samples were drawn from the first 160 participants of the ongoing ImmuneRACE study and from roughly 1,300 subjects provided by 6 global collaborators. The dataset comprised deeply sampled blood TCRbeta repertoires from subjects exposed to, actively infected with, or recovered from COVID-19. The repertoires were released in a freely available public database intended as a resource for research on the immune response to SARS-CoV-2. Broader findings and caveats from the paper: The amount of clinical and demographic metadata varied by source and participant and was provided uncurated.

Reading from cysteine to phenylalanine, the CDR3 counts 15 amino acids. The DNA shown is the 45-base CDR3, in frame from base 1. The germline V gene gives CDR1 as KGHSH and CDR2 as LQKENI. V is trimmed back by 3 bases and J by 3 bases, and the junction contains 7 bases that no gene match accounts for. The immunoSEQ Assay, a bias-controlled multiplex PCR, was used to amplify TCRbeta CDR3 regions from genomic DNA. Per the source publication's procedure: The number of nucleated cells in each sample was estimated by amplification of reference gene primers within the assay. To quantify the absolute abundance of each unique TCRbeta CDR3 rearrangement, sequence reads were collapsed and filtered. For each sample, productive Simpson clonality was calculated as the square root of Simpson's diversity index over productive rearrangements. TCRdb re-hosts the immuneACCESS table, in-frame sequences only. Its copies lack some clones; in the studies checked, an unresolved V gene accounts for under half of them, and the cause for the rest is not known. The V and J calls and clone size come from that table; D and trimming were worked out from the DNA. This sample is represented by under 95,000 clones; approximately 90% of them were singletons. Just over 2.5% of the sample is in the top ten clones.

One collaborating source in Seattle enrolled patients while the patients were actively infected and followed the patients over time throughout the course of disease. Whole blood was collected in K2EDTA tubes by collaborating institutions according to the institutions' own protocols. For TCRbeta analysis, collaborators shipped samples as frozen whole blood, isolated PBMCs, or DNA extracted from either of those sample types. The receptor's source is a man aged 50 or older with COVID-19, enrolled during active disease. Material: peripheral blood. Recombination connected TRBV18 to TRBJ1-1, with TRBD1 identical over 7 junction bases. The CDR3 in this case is CASSPTGTEYTEAFF. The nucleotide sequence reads TGTGCCAGCTCACCCACGGGGACAGAGTACACTGAAGCTTTCTTT.